This T cell receptor beta chain was sequenced during a study of monozygotic twins with inflammatory bowel disease. Germline V gives CDR1 SGHTA, CDR2 FQGNSA. This CDR3 has 15 amino acids. Worth noting for this clonotype: Its antigen is not known.

Findings and caveats of the study: Diversity of TCRbeta measured by inverse Simpson was lower in IBD patients than in healthy co-twins.

TCRdb reprocessed the 5' RACE reads, keeping one entry per CDR3 protein, no DNA. In total, the table holds more than 110,000 distinct CDR3 sequences. The clonotype comes from a human donor with ulcerative colitis or Crohn's disease, or a healthy co-twin of an affected twin (not recorded which). V gene TRBV7-2 combines with J gene TRBJ1-5; TCRdb's D call, TRBD1, is unchecked because there is no DNA. Sequencing was done on a sample of blood. This chain's CDR3 is CASSLYQGGNQPQHF. Full variable domain (missing parts from reference TRBV7-2 and TRBJ1-5): GAGVSQSPSNKVTEKGKDVELRCDPISGHTALYWYRQSLGQGLEFLIYFQGNSAPDKSGLPSDRFSAERTGGSVSTLTIQRTQQEDSAVYLCASSLYQGGNQPQHFGDGTRLSIL.